One TCR beta chain is described in this entry. This clonotype was counted ten times or more. The antigen this receptor binds is unknown. Per-base quality was not reported, and no clone a single base away is much larger than it. The intended sense of this specimen's treatment or condition label: allogeneic hematopoietic cell transplantation with graft depleted of TCRalphabeta T cells and CD19 B cells. Transplant recipients were children who received TCRalphabeta/CD19-depleted allogeneic hematopoietic cell grafts. The method behind the library was PCR. Sequenced on an Illumina HiSeq 2500. To normalize quantification of the TCRbeta repertoire, the TCR libraries were built with molecular barcoding that relied on unique molecular identifiers. TCRdb cleaned the public reads at Q25 with fastp, built clones with MiXCR and kept in-frame beta chains. Each record represents a unique CDR3 protein, reported with the most common genes and DNA among its rows. This sample has 210,000 or so distinct CDR3 sequences in its table, and roughly a tenth of those were observed once. About 30% of the sample belongs to the ten largest clones.

The entry originates in a study of T-cell reconstitution after alpha-beta-depleted transplantation in children (dated by TCRdb to the mid-2010s). Looking at the study overall: Using TCR repertoire profiling, the study followed T-cell immune reconstitution in a quantitative way in children after TCRalphabeta/CD19-depleted allogeneic hematopoietic cell transplantation. What the work shows at the level of the full study, not this receptor alone: In some patients, the high TCRbeta diversity seen at day 60 was put down to recipient T cells and intrathymic progenitors that had survived conditioning. Apparently early alphabetaT-cell count recovery about two months after transplant reportedly relied on only several hundred rapidly expanded clones derived from non-depleted graft cells. The frequencies of hyperexpanded clones fell over the following months, and after one year, T-cell counts and TCRbeta diversity were mostly attributed to newly produced T cells.

Its CDR3 holds 14 amino acids, cysteine through phenylalanine. CDR3 DNA is the only sequence kept; it has 42 bases, read in frame from the first base. The germline V gene specifies SGHRS as CDR1 and YFSETQ as CDR2. Trimming accounts for 6 bases at V and 4 bases at J, while the number of junction bases matched to no gene is 4. This sequence uses TRBV5-1 and TRBJ2-2, with 9 bases matching TRBD2. The starting material was PBMCs, obtained before TCRalphabeta/CD19-depleted stem cell transplant. The receptor was isolated from a child younger than two with acute myeloid leukemia, due to receive a stem cell transplant. The DNA is as follows: TGCGCCAGCAAGGGGACTAGCTCCACCGGGGAGCTGTTTTTT. This sequence encodes CASKGTSSTGELFF.